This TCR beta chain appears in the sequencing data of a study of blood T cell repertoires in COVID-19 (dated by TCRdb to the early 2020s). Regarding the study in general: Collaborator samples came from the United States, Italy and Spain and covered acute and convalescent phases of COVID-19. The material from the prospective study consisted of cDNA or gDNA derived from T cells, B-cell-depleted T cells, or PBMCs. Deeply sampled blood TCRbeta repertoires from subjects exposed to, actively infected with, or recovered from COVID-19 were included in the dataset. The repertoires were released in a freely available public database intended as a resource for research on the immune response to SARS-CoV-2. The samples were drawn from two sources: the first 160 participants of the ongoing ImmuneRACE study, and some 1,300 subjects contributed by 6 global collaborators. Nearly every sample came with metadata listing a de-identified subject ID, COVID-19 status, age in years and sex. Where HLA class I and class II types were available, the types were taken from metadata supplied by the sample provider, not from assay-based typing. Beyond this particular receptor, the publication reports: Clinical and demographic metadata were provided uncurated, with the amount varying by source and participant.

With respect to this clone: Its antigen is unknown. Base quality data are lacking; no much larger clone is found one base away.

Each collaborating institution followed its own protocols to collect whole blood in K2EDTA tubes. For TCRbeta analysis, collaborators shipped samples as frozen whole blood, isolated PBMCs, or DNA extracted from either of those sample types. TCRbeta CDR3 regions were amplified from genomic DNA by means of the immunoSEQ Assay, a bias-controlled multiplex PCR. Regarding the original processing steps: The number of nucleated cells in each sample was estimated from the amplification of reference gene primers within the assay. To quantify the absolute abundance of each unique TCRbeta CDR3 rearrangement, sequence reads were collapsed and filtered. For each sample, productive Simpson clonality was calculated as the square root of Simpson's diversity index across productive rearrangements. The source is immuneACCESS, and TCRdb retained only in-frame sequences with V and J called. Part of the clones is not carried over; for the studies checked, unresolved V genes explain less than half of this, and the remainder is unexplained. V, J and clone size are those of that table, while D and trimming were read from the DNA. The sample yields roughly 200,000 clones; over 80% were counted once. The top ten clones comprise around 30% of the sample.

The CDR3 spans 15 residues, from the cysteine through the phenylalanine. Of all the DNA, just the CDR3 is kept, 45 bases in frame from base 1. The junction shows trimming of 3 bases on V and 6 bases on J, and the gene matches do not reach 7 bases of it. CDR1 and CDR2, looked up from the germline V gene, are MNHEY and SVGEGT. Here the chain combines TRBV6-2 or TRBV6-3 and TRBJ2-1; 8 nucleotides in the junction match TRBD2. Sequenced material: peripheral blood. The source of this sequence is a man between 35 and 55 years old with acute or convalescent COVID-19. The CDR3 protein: CASSYISGMVNEQFF. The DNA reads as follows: TGTGCCAGCAGTTATATTAGCGGGATGGTCAATGAGCAGTTCTTC.